The present entry profiles one T cell receptor (beta chain) with its context. The data were obtained in a study of glioma-infiltrating T cells after dendritic cell vaccination. Using immunoSEQ multiplex PCR, the repertoire was profiled, and TCRdb retains in-frame clones only, with some absent. The sample consists of about 99,000 clones, 65% to 85% of them appearing once. The time point was: after dendritic cell vaccination, including at tumor progression/relapse. The origin of this receptor is a human donor with glioblastoma. The sample consisted of blood, taken after dendritic cell vaccination.

The CDR3 DNA follows: TGTGCCAGCAGTCGGTCGACAGGGACGTATGGCTACACCTTC. Translating gives CASSRSTGTYGYTF. The chain links TRBV27 to TRBJ1-2; 7 positions match TRBD1. CDR3 length equals 14 residues. Germline CDR1 is MNHEY and CDR2 is SMNVEV (reference sequence). Trimming at V came to 5 bases and at J to 5 bases, leaving 8 bases not matched to a gene.